This T cell receptor (beta chain) was recovered during a study of monozygotic twins with inflammatory bowel disease. Study-wide findings and caveats: In these data, no single strong IBD-associated signal or clonotype received support.

As to this clonotype: Its antigen remains unidentified.

TCRdb re-called the 5' RACE reads, yielding one record per CDR3 amino acid sequence without DNA. Recorded for this sample: roughly 160,000 distinct CDR3 sequences. The sequence was obtained from a human donor with ulcerative colitis or Crohn's disease, or a healthy co-twin of an affected twin (not recorded which). The source material was blood.

The CDR3 loop reads CASSSRTGLSYNEQFF. This chain links TRBV11-2 with TRBJ2-1; the D call of TRBD1 rests on TCRdb alone, since no DNA is present to check it. The CDR3 consists of 16 residues. Germline CDR1 is SGHAT and CDR2 is FQNNGV.